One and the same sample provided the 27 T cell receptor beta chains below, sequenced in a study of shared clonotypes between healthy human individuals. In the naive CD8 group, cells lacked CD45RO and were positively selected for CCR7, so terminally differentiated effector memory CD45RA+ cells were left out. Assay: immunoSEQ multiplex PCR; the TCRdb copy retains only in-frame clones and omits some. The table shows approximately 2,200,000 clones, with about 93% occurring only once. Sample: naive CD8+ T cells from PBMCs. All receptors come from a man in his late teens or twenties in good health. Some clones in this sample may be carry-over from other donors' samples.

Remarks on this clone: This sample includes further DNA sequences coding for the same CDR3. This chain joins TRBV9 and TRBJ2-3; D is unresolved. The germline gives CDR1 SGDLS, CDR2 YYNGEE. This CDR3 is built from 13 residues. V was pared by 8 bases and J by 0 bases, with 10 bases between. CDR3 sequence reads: CASGGSSTDTQYF. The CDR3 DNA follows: TGTGCCAGTGGCGGCTCTAGCACAGATACGCAGTATTTT. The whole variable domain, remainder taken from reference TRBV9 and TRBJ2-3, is DSGVTQTPKHLITATGQRVTLRCSPRSGDLSVYWYQQSLDQGLQFLIQYYNGEERAKGNILERFSAQQFPDLHSELNLSSLELGDSALYFCASGGSSTDTQYFGPGTRLTVL.

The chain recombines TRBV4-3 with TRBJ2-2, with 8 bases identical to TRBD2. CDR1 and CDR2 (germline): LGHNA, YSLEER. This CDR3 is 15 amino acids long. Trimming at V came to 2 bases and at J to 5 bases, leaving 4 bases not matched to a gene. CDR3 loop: CASSQRAGGTGELFF. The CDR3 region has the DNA TGCGCCAGCAGCCAAAGGGCGGGGGGAACCGGGGAGCTGTTTTTT.

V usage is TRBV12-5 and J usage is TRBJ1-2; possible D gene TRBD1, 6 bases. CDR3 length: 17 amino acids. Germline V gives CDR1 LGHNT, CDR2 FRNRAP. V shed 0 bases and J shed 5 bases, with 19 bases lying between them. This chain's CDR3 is CASGLVPPQGRVYGYTF. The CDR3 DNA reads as TGTGCTAGTGGTTTGGTACCCCCGCAGGGGCGGGTTTATGGCTACACCTTC.

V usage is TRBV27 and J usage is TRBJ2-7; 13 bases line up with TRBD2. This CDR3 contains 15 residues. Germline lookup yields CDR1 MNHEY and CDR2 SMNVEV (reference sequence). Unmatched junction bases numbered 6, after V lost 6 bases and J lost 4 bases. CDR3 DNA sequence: TGTGCCAGCAGCCAACTAGCGGGAGGGGTTTACGAGCAGTACTTC. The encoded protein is CASSQLAGGVYEQYF.

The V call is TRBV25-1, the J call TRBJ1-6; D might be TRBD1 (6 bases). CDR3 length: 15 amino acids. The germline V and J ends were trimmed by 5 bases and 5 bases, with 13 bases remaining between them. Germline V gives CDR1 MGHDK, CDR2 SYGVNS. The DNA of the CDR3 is TGTGCCAGCAGTCATCCGGGACAAGATAATTCACCCCTCCACTTT. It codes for CASSHPGQDNSPLHF.

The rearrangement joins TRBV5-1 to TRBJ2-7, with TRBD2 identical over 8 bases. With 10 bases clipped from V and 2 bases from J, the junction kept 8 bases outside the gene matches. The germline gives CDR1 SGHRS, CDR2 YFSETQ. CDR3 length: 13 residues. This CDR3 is CASGVSGAYEQYF. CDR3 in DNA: TGCGCCTCGGGGGTTAGCGGGGCCTACGAGCAGTACTTC.

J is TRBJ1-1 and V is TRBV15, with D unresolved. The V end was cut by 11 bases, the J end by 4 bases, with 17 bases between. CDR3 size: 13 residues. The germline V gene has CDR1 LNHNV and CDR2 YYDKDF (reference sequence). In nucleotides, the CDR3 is TGTGCCTCCAAGGATACGATGGGCACTGAAGCTTTCTTT. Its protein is CASKDTMGTEAFF.

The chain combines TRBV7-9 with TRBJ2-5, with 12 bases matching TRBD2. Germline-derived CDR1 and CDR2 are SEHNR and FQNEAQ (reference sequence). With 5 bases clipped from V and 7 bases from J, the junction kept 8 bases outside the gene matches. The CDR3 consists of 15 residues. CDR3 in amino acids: CASSLTSGRDVTQYF. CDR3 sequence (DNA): TGTGCCAGCAGCCTGACTAGCGGGAGAGACGTGACCCAGTACTTC.

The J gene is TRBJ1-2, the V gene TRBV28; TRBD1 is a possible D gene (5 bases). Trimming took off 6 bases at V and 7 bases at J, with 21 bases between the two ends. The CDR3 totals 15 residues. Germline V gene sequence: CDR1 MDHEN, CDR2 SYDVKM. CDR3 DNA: TGTGCCAGCAGGCCATTACAAGAGGGGAGGGGTGGCTACACCTTC. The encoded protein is CASRPLQEGRGGYTF.

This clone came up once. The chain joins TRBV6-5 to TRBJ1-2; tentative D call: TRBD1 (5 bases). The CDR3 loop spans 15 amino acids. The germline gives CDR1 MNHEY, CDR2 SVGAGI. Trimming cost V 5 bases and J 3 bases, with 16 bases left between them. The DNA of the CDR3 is TGTGCCAGCAGTACCCTTTTCGGAGGGGACTATGGCTACACCTTC. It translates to CASSTLFGGDYGYTF.

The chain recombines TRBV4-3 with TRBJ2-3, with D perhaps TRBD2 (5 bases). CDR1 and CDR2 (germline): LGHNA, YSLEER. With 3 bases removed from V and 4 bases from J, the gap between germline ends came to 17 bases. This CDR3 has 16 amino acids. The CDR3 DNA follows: TGCGCCAGCAGCCAGGGGTCCTGGAGGTTTTCAGATACGCAGTATTTT. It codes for CASSQGSWRFSDTQYF.

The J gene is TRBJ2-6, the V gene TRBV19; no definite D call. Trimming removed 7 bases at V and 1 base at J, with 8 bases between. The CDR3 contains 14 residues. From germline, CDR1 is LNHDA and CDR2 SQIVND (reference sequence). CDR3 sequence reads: CASTAVSGANVLTF. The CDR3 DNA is TGTGCCAGTACGGCAGTGTCTGGGGCCAACGTCCTGACTTTC.

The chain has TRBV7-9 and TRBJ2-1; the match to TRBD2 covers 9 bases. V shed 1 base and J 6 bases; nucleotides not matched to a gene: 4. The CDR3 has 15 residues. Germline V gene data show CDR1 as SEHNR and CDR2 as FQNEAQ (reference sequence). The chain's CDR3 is CASSLEGTSSNEQFF. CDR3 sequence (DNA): TGTGCCAGCAGCTTAGAGGGGACTAGCTCCAATGAGCAGTTCTTC. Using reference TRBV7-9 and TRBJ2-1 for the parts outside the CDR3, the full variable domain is DTGVSQNPRHKITKRGQNVTFRCDPISEHNRLYWYRQTLGQGPEFLTYFQNEAQLEKSRLLSDRFSAERPKGSFSTLEIQRTEQGDSAMYLCASSLEGTSSNEQFFGPGTRLTVL.

The chain's CDR3 is CASSDKGGVSAYEQYF. The CDR3 coding sequence is TGTGCCAGCAGTGACAAAGGGGGGGTCTCCGCCTACGAGCAGTACTTC. V gene TRBV6-4 combines with J gene TRBJ2-7, with a weak D call TRBD2 (7 bases). V was cut by 2 bases and J by 2 bases, with 16 bases left in between. The CDR3 has 16 amino acids. Looked up from germline, CDR1 is MRHNA and CDR2 is SNTAGT.

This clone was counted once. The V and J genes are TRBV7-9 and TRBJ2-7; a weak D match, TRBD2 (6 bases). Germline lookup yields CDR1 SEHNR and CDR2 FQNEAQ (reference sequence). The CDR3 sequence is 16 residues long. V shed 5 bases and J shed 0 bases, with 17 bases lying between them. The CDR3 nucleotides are TGTGCCAGCAGCCTCCCGGCGGACGGGAGCTCCTACGAGCAGTACTTC. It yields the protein CASSLPADGSSYEQYF.

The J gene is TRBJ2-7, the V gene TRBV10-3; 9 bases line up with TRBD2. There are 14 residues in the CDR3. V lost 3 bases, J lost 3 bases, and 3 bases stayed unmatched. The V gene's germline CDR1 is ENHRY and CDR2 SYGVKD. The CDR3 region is CAISDLAGNYEQYF. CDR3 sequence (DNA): TGTGCCATCAGTGACCTAGCGGGAAACTACGAGCAGTACTTC.

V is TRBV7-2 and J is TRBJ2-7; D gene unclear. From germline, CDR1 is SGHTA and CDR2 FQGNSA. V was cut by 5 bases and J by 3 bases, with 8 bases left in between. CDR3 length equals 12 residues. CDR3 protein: CASSPRNYEQYF. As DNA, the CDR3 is TGTGCCAGCAGCCCCCGTAACTACGAGCAGTACTTC.

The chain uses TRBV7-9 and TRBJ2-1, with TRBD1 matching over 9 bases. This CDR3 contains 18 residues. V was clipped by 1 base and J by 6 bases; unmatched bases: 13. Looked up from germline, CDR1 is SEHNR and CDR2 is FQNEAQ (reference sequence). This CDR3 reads CASSLGWGPGQGFNEQFF. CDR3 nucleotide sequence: TGTGCCAGCAGCTTAGGTTGGGGTCCGGGACAGGGATTCAATGAGCAGTTCTTC.

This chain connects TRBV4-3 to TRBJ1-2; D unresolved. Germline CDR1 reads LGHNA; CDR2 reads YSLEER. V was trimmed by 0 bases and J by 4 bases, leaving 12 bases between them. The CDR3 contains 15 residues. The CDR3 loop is CASSQEAVSGYGYTF. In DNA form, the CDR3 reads TGCGCCAGCAGCCAAGAAGCGGTTAGCGGCTATGGCTACACCTTC.

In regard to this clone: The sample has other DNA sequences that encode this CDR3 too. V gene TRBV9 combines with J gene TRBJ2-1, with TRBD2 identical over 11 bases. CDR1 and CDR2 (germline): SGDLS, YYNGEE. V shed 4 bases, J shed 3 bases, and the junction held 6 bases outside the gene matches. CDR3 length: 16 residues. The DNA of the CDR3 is TGTGCCAGCAGCCCCAGACTAGCGGGGATCTACAATGAGCAGTTCTTC. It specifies CASSPRLAGIYNEQFF.

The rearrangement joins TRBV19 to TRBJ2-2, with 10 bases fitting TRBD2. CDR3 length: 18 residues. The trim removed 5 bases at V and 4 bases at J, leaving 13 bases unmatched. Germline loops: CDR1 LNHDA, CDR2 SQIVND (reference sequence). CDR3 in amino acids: CASSPLTSGWSATGELFF. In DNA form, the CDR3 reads TGTGCCAGTAGTCCACTGACTAGCGGGTGGAGTGCCACCGGGGAGCTGTTTTTT.

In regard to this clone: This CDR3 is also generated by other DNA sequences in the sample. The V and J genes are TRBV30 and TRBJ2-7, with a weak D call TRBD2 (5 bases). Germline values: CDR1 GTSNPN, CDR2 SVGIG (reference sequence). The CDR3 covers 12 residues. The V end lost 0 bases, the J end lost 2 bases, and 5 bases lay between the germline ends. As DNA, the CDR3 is TGTGCCTGGAGTGTCGGGACCTACGAGCAGTACTTC. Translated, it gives CAWSVGTYEQYF.

The CDR3 DNA sequence: TGTGCCAGTAGACCACACCCAGCGGGATTGAATGAGCAGTTCTTC. Amino acid sequence: CASRPHPAGLNEQFF. The chain recombines TRBV19 with TRBJ2-1; 7 bases are shared with TRBD2. The CDR3 has 15 residues. Germline V lookup: CDR1 LNHDA, CDR2 SQIVND (reference sequence). J lost 7 bases, V lost 6 bases, and 12 bases had no gene match. The variable domain in full, with the rest retrieved from reference TRBV19 and TRBJ2-1, is DGGITQSPKYLFRKEGQNVTLSCEQNLNHDAMYWYRQDPGQGLRLIYYSQIVNDFQKGDIAEGYSVSREKKESFPLTVTSAQKNPTAFYLCASRPHPAGLNEQFFGPGTRLTVL.

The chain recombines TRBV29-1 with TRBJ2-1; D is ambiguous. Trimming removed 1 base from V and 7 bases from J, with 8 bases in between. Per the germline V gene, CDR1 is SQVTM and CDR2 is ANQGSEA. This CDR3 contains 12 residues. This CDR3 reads CSVEVVVNEQFF. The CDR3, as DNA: TGCAGCGTTGAAGTGGTCGTGAATGAGCAGTTCTTC.

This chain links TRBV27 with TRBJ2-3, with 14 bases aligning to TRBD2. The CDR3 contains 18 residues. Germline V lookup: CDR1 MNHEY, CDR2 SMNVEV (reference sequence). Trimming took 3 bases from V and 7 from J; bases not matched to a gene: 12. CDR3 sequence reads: CASSFPRLAGGPGYTQYF. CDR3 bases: TGTGCCAGCAGTTTCCCGAGACTAGCGGGAGGGCCCGGATATACGCAGTATTTT.

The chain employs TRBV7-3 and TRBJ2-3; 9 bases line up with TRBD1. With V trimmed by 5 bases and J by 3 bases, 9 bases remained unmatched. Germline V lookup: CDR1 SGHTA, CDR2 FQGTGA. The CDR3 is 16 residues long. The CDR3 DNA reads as TGTGCCAGCAGCCTGGGACAGGGAATTGGTACAGATACGCAGTATTTT. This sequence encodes CASSLGQGIGTDTQYF.

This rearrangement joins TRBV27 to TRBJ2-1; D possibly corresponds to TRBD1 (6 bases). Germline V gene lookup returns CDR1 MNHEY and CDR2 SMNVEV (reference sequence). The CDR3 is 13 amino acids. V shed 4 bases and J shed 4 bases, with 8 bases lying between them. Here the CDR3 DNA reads TGTGCCAGCAGTTGGCAGGGGTACAATGAGCAGTTCTTC. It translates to CASSWQGYNEQFF.